Presented here are 7 T cell receptor beta chains from one specimen sequenced in a study of blood T cell repertoires in COVID-19. Data came from immunoSEQ multiplex PCR; TCRdb stores just in-frame clones and leaves some out. In the table there are 95,000 to 150,000 clones, around 84% of which are singletons. Material: PBMCs or T cells enriched from blood (not recorded which). Receptors originate from a woman in her 30s who had recovered from COVID-19.

The genes are TRBV4-3 and TRBJ2-7; the match to TRBD2 covers 7 bases. The CDR3 extends over 17 amino acids. Germline values: CDR1 LGHNA, CDR2 YSLEER. Trimming took 0 bases from V and 7 from J; bases not matched to a gene: 15. The CDR3 DNA reads as TGCGCCAGCAGCCAAGAGCCCCAACCGGGAGGATCATATGAGCAGTACTTC. Translated, it gives CASSQEPQPGGSYEQYF.

The chain links TRBV27 to TRBJ2-7; 11 bases are shared with TRBD2. V was clipped by 0 bases and J by 3 bases; unmatched bases: 7. The CDR3 has 17 residues. Germline V CDR1 and CDR2: MNHEY, SMNVEV (reference sequence). CDR3 nucleotides: TGTGCCAGCAGTTTATCGATGGCTAGCGGGAGGTTCTACGAGCAGTACTTC. Translated: CASSLSMASGRFYEQYF.

This rearrangement joins TRBV3-1 (or the pseudogene TRBV3-2) to TRBJ2-3, with 9 bases aligning to TRBD2. Germline V gene sequence: CDR1 LGHDT, CDR2 YNNKEL (reference sequence). This CDR3 region has 18 residues. With V trimmed by 4 bases and J by 2 bases, 13 bases remained unmatched. The CDR3 loop reads CASSPHPGGRAFTDTQYF. The DNA of the CDR3 is TGTGCCAGCAGCCCACACCCGGGCGGGAGGGCCTTCACAGATACGCAGTATTTT.

The chain links TRBV10-3 to TRBJ2-1; TRBD1 is a possible D gene (5 bases). CDR3 length: 11 residues. Germline V gene lookup returns CDR1 ENHRY and CDR2 SYGVKD. Trimming pared 9 bases from V and 7 bases from J, leaving 10 bases between. DNA for the CDR3: TGTGCCATGGGGCAGGCTAATGAGCAGTTCTTC. It encodes CAMGQANEQFF.

The gene calls are TRBV7-9 and TRBJ2-1; D gene unclear. The CDR3 is 13 amino acids. Germline CDR1 and CDR2: SEHNR and FQNEAQ (reference sequence). The V end was cut by 3 bases, the J end by 7 bases, with 10 bases between. The CDR3 nucleotides read TGTGCCAGCAGCTTCCCGGGTAAAAATGAGCAGTTCTTC. Translation: CASSFPGKNEQFF.

The gene calls are TRBV5-4 and TRBJ2-5, with 8 positions matching TRBD2. The CDR3 has 15 amino acids. V shed 0 bases, J shed 1 base, and the junction held 2 bases outside the gene matches. Germline CDR1 reads SGHNT; CDR2 reads YYREEE (reference sequence). The CDR3 bases are TGTGCCAGCAGCTTGGGTCTAGCGGGCCAAGAGACCCAGTACTTC. Translation: CASSLGLAGQETQYF.

The chain is built from TRBV30 and TRBJ1-2; 8 bases match TRBD1. This CDR3 is built from 14 residues. Germline CDR1 GTSNPN, CDR2 SVGIG (reference sequence). V lost 0 bases and J lost 5; bases outside the gene matches: 5. The chain's CDR3 is CAWSVFQGAYGYTF. For the CDR3, the DNA is TGTGCCTGGAGTGTTTTTCAGGGGGCATATGGCTACACCTTC.